The 15 T cell receptor beta chains below all came from one sample that was sequenced in a study of blood T cell repertoires in COVID-19. Clones were sequenced by immunoSEQ multiplex PCR, and TCRdb holds only the in-frame ones, with some missing. Of fewer than 65,000 clones listed, approximately 90% are singletons. The sequencing input was peripheral blood. Receptor source: a woman aged 60-75 years with COVID-19, enrolled during active disease.

The rearrangement joins TRBV28 to TRBJ2-3; possibly TRBD1 for D (6 bases). The germline V gene has CDR1 MDHEN and CDR2 SYDVKM. CDR3 length: 15 amino acids. Trimming left V 2 bases short and J 0 bases short, with 9 bases between. The CDR3 here is CASSLQGISTDTQYF. CDR3 nucleotides: TGTGCCAGCAGTTTACAGGGGATTAGCACAGATACGCAGTATTTT.

This chain joins TRBV2 and TRBJ1-5, with D unresolved. Deletions cut 3 bases from V and 2 bases from J, with 11 bases between. Per the germline V gene, CDR1 is SNHLY and CDR2 is FYNNEI. The CDR3 sequence is 15 residues long. The CDR3 sequence is CASSEVGVGNQPQHF. The CDR3 DNA reads TGTGCCAGCAGTGAGGTGGGCGTCGGCAATCAGCCCCAGCATTTT.

The chain carries TRBV7-9 and TRBJ2-7; maybe TRBD1 (5 bases). Trimming removed 0 bases at V and 3 bases at J, with 9 bases between. This CDR3 region has 14 residues. Germline-derived CDR1 and CDR2 are SEHNR and FQNEAQ (reference sequence). The CDR3 loop reads CASSLAGQGYEQYF. DNA for the CDR3: TGTGCCAGCAGCTTAGCAGGGCAGGGCTACGAGCAGTACTTC.

This clone was detected once. CDR3 amino acids: CASTGDSPNEQFF. The CDR3 bases are TGTGCCAGCACCGGGGACTCTCCCAATGAGCAGTTCTTC. V and J are TRBV12-3 or TRBV12-4 and TRBJ2-1; D possibly corresponds to TRBD2 (6 bases). With 7 bases removed from V and 6 bases from J, the gap between germline ends came to 13 bases. The CDR3 runs 13 residues.

The chain links TRBV7-8 to TRBJ1-4; D is possibly TRBD1 (5 bases). Trimming stripped 0 bases from V and 4 bases from J, with 6 bases between. CDR1 is SGHVS, CDR2 FQNEAQ, per germline. The length of the CDR3 is 14 residues. For the CDR3, the DNA is TGTGCCAGCAGCTTAGCAGGGGTTAATGAAAAACTGTTTTTT. Its protein product is CASSLAGVNEKLFF. The whole variable domain, remainder taken from reference TRBV7-8 and TRBJ1-4, is GAGVSQSPRYKVAKRGQDVALRCDPISGHVSLFWYQQALGQGPEFLTYFQNEAQLDKSGLPSDRFFAERPEGSVSTLKIQRTQQEDSAVYLCASSLAGVNEKLFFGSGTQLSVL.

V usage is TRBV24-1 and J usage is TRBJ1-1, with D possibly being TRBD1 (6 bases). V dropped 5 bases and J dropped 4 bases, with 10 bases sitting between them. Germline V CDR1 and CDR2: KGHDR, SFDVKD. This CDR3 is built from 13 residues. CDR3 bases: TGTGCCACCAGTGGGGTAGGGGGCACTGAAGCTTTCTTT. Encoded protein: CATSGVGGTEAFF.

The V gene is TRBV3-1 (or the pseudogene TRBV3-2), the J gene TRBJ2-7; D perhaps matches TRBD2 (6 bases). Trimming shortened V by 4 bases and J by 3 bases, and 16 bases separated the two germline ends. The V gene's germline CDR1 is LGHDT and CDR2 YNNKEL (reference sequence). This CDR3 comprises 15 residues. CDR3 bases: TGTGCCAGCAGCCGCCTCCCTAGCGCCGGCTACGAGCAGTACTTC. Translated, it gives CASSRLPSAGYEQYF.

The chain employs TRBV19 and TRBJ2-6; perhaps TRBD1 as D (6 bases). Germline loops: CDR1 LNHDA, CDR2 SQIVND (reference sequence). V lost 4 bases to trimming and J lost 1 base, with 11 bases between them. This CDR3 is 16 amino acids long. CDR3 bases: TGTGCCAGTAGTACCCGGACAGTTTCTGGGGCCAACGTCCTGACTTTC. Amino acid sequence: CASSTRTVSGANVLTF.

CDR3 residues: CASSEDRAVNIQYF. CDR3 DNA: TGTGCCAGCAGTGAGGACAGGGCCGTAAACATTCAGTACTTC. V gene TRBV2 combines with J gene TRBJ2-4; 8 bases agree with TRBD1. The CDR3 has 14 amino acids. CDR1 SNHLY and CDR2 FYNNEI come from the germline V gene. V lost 3 bases and J lost 6; bases outside the gene matches: 4.

The genes are TRBV18 and TRBJ1-1, with 8 bases aligning to TRBD1. CDR3 length equals 15 residues. The ends lost 0 bases at V and 4 bases at J; junction bases unmatched: 4. The V gene's germline CDR1 is KGHSH and CDR2 LQKENI. The chain's CDR3 is CASSPPTGEGTEAFF. The CDR3 coding sequence is TGTGCCAGCTCACCACCGACAGGGGAGGGCACTGAAGCTTTCTTT.

The chain combines TRBV5-5 with TRBJ2-7; D unclear. This CDR3 contains 14 residues. Germline V CDR1 and CDR2: SGHKS, YYEKEE (reference sequence). The germline V and J ends were trimmed by 4 bases and 5 bases, with 16 bases remaining between them. CDR3 DNA: TGTGCCAGCAGCGTCCGGTTCCGACTGGACGAGCAGTACTTC. The encoded protein is CASSVRFRLDEQYF.

This chain uses TRBV6-5 with TRBJ1-1; TRBD1 matches at 9 bases. With 4 bases clipped from V and 7 bases from J, the junction kept 7 bases outside the gene matches. Germline CDR1 is MNHEY and CDR2 is SVGAGI. The CDR3 has 14 residues. The CDR3 loop reads CASSSRTGDYEAFF. In DNA, the CDR3 is TGTGCCAGCAGTTCGCGGACAGGGGATTATGAAGCTTTCTTT.

This clone was recorded a few times. V is TRBV30 and J is TRBJ1-1; TRBD1 might be the D (5 bases). Germline V gene data show CDR1 as GTSNPN and CDR2 as SVGIG (reference sequence). There are 11 residues in the CDR3. V was cut by 3 bases and J by 8 bases, with 10 bases left in between. The CDR3 protein is CAWREGTEAFF. In nucleotides, the CDR3 is TGTGCCTGGAGGGAGGGGACCGAAGCTTTCTTT. The full variable domain, completed using reference TRBV30 and TRBJ1-1, is SQTIHQWPATLVQPVGSPLSLECTVEGTSNPNLYWYRQAAGRGLQLLFYSVGIGQISSEVPQNLSASRPQDRQFILSSKKLLLSDSGFYLCAWREGTEAFFGQGTRLTVV.

CDR3 residues: CASSPLGPGSMEQYF. Written as DNA, the CDR3 is TGTGCCAGCAGCCCTCTCGGGCCCGGGAGTATGGAGCAGTACTTC. This rearrangement joins TRBV4-2 to TRBJ2-7, with D perhaps matching TRBD2 (6 bases). The V gene lost 4 bases and the J gene lost 7 bases, with 20 bases spanning the gap. Per germline, CDR1 LGHNA and CDR2 YNFKEQ. The CDR3 runs to 15 residues.

This chain connects TRBV11-3 to TRBJ2-7; D is perhaps TRBD2 (5 bases). This CDR3 comprises 13 residues. Trimming took 0 bases from V and 3 from J, leaving 6 bases between them. The germline gives CDR1 SGHNT, CDR2 YENEEA. CDR3 loop: CASSLEGGYEQYF. The DNA of the CDR3 is TGTGCCAGCAGCTTAGAAGGAGGCTACGAGCAGTACTTC.